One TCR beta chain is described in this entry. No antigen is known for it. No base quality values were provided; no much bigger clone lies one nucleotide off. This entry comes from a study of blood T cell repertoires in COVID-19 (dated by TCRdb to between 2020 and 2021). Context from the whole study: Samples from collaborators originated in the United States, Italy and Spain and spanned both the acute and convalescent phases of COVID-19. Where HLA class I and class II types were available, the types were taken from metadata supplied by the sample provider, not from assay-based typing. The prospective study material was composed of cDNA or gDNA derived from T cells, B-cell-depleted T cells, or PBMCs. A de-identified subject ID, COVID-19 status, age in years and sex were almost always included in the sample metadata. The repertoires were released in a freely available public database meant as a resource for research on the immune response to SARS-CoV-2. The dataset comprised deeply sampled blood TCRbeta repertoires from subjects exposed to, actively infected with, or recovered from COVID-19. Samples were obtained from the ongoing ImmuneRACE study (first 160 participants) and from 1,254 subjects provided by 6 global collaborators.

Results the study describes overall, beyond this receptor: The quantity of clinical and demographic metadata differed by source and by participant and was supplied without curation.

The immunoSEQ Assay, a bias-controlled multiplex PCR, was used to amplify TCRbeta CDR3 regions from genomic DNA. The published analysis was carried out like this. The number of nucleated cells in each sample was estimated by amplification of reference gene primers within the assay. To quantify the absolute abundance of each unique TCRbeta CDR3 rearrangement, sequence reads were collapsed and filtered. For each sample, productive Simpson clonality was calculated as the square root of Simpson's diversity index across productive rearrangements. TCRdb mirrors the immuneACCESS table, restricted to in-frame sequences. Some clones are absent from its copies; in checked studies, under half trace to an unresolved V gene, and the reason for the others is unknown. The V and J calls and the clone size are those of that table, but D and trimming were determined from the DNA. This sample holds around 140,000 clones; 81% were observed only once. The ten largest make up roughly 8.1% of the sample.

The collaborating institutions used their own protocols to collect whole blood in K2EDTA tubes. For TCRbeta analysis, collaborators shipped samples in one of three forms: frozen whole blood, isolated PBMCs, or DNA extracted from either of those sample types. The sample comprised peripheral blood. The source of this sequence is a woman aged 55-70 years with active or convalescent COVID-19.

The CDR3 in this case is CASSQVGGGGAETQYF. DNA sequence: TGTGCCAGCAGCCAAGTCGGAGGCGGGGGGGCTGAGACCCAGTACTTC. The chain joins TRBV4-2 to TRBJ2-5; TRBD2 aligns with 9 central bases. Spanning cysteine to phenylalanine, the CDR3 consists of 16 amino acids. CDR3 DNA is the only sequence kept; it has 48 bases, read in frame from the first base. Relative to germline, V is missing 1 base and J is missing 5 bases, with 8 bases of the junction outside any gene match. CDR1 LGHNA and CDR2 YNFKEQ are derived from the germline V gene.